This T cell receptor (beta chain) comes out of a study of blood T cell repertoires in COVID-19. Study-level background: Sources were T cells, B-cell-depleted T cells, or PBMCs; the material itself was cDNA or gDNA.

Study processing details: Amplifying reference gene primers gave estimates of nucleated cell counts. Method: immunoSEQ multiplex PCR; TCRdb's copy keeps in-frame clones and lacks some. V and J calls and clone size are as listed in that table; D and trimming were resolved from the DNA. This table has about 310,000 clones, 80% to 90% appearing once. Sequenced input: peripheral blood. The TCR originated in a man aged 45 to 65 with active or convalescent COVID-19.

The CDR3 nucleotides are TGTGCCAGCAGCGTAGCAGGCTCCTACAATGAGCAGTTCTTC. Encoded protein: CASSVAGSYNEQFF. The chain carries TRBV9 and TRBJ2-1; no reliable D call. The CDR3 is made up of 14 amino acids. From germline, CDR1 is SGDLS and CDR2 YYNGEE. V lost 0 bases and J lost 0, with 4 bases in between.